This TCR beta chain was captured by sequencing in a study of identifying expanded T cells in peripheral blood. The V end lost 0 bases, the J end lost 4 bases, and 12 bases lay between the germline ends. CDR3 size: 15 residues. Germline loops: CDR1 LNHNV, CDR2 YYDKDF (reference sequence). The data were produced by immunoSEQ multiplex PCR, yet TCRdb's version contains in-frame clones alone and is incomplete. The sample contains around 60,000 clones, about 85% of which appear only once. The sequenced sample consisted of blood. The chain joins TRBV15 to TRBJ2-5, with D maybe TRBD2 (6 bases). This TCR was sampled from a person aged 18 to 75 in good health. This CDR3 is CATSRDQGEVETQYF. The CDR3 DNA reads TGTGCCACCAGCAGAGATCAAGGGGAGGTAGAGACCCAGTACTTC. The full variable domain, in which reference TRBV15 and TRBJ2-5 provide the parts outside the CDR3, is DAMVIQNPRYQVTQFGKPVTLSCSQTLNHNVMYWYQQKSSQAPKLLFHYYDKDFNNEADTPDNFQSRRPNTSFCFLDIRSPGLGDTAMYLCATSRDQGEVETQYFGPGTRLLVL.